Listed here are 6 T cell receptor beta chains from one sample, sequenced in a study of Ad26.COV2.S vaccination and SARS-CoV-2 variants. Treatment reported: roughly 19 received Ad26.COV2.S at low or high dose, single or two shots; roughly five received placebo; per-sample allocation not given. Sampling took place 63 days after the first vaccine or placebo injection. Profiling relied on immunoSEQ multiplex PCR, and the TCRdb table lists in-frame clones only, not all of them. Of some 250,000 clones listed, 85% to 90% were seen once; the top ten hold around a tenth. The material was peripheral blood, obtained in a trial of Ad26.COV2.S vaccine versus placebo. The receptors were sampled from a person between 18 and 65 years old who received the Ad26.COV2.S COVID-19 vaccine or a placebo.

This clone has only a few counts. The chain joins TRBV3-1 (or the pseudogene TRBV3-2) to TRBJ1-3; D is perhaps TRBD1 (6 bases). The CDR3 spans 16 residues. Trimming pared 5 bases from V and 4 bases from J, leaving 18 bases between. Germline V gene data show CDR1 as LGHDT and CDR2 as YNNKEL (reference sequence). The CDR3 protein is CASSVRGHREGNTIYF. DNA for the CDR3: TGTGCCAGCAGCGTCAGAGGGCACAGGGAAGGAAACACCATATATTTT.

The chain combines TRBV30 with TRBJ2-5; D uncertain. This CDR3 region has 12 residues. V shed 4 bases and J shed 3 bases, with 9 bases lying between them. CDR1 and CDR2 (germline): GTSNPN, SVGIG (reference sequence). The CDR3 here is CAWNWVKETQYF. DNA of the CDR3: TGTGCCTGGAATTGGGTTAAAGAGACCCAGTACTTC.

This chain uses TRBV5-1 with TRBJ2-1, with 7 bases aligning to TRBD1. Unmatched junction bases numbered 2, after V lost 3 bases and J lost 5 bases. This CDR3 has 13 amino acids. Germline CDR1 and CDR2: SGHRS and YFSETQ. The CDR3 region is CASSSGTDNEQFF. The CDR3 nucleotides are TGCGCCAGCAGCTCCGGGACAGACAATGAGCAGTTCTTC.

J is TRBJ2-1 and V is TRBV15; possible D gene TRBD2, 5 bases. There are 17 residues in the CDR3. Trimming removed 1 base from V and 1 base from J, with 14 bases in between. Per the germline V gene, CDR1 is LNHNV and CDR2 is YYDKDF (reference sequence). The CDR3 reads CATSRAPYWESYNEQFF. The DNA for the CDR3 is TGTGCCACCAGCAGAGCCCCGTATTGGGAGTCCTACAATGAGCAGTTCTTC.

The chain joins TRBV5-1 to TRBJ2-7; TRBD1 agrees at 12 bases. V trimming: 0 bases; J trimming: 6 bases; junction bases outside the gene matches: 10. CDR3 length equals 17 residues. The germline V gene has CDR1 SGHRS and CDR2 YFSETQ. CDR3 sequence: CASSLGGQGALGSEQYF. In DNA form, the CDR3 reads TGCGCCAGCAGCTTGGGGGGACAGGGGGCGCTTGGGTCCGAGCAGTACTTC.

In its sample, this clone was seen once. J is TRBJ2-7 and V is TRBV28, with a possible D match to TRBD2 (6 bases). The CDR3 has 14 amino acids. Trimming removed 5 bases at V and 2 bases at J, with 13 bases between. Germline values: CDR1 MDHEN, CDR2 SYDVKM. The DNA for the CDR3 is TGTGCCAGCAGTAACGGAATAGCGGCCTACGAGCAGTACTTC. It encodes CASSNGIAAYEQYF.